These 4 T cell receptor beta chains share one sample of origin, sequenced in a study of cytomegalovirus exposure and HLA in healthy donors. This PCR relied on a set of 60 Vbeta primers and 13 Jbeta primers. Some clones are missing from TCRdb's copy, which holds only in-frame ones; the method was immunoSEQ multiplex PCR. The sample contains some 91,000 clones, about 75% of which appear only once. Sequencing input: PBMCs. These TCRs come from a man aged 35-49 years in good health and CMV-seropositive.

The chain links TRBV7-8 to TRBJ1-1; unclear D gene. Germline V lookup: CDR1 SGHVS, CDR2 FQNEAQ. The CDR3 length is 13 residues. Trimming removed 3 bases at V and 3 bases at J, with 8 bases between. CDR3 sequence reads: CASSFSGDTEAFF. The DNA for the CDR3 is TGTGCCAGCAGCTTTTCCGGAGACACTGAAGCTTTCTTT.

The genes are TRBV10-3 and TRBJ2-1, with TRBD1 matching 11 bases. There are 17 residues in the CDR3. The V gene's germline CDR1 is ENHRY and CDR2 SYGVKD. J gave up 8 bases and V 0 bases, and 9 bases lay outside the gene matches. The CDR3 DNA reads TGTGCCATCAGTGAGTCTCGAGCGGGGACAGGGGGTGATGAGCAGTTCTTC. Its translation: CAISESRAGTGGDEQFF.

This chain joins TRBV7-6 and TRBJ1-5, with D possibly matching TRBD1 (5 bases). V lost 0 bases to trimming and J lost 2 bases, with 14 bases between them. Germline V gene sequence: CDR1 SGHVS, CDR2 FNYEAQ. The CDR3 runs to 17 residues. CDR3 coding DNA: TGTGCCAGCAGCTTAGCGCAGGCAGGGTTTGGCAATCAGCCCCAGCATTTT. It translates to CASSLAQAGFGNQPQHF.

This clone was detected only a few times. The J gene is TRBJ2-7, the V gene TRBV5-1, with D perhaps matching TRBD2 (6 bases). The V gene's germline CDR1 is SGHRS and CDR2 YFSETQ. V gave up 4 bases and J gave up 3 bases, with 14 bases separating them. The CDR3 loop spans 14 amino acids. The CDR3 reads CASSPGTGGYEQYF. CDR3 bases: TGCGCCAGCAGCCCCGGGACTGGGGGCTACGAGCAGTACTTC.